The 8 T cell receptor beta chains in this list originate from one sample, sequenced in a study of T cell repertoires in cytomegalovirus infection. TCRdb re-called the reads through MiXCR, storing one row per CDR3 protein. The sample has under 450,000 distinct CDR3 sequences; approximately 30% are singletons. These TCRs' antigens remain unknown. The source material was cultured PBMCs, sampled from culture after CMV antigen stimulation. All receptors come from a human donor in good health (CMV status not recorded). Some clones in this sample may be carry-over from other donors' samples.

This clonotype was recorded a few times. The CDR3 coding sequence is TGTGCCAGCAGCTCCTGGGCAGGGGGAGATACGCAGTATTTT. Its translation is CASSSWAGGDTQYF. The chain combines TRBV7-8 with TRBJ2-3; 7 positions match TRBD1. The CDR3 loop spans 14 amino acids. Germline assignment: CDR1 SGHVS and CDR2 FQNEAQ. J lost 5 bases, V lost 4 bases, and 6 bases had no gene match.

This clonotype was found a few times. The genes are TRBV7-9 and TRBJ1-1, with D unclear. Germline lookup yields CDR1 SEHNR and CDR2 FQNEAQ (reference sequence). This CDR3 contains 14 residues. V was cut by 5 bases and J by 1 base, with 11 bases left in between. CDR3 region: CASSGGRENTEAFF. The CDR3 DNA sequence: TGTGCCAGCAGCGGCGGACGCGAGAACACTGAAGCTTTCTTT.

The V gene is TRBV19, the J gene TRBJ2-7, with D perhaps TRBD1 (5 bases). The V end lost 3 bases, the J end lost 4 bases, and 10 bases lay between the germline ends. The CDR3 contains 13 residues. Germline V CDR1 and CDR2: LNHDA, SQIVND (reference sequence). The CDR3 DNA follows: TGTGCCAGTAGTATTGGGCAGGGTTACGAGCAGTACTTC. Protein: CASSIGQGYEQYF.

The CDR3 bases are TGTGCCAGCAGCCCCCGACAGTCCTCCTCTGGAAACACCATATATTTT. Encoded protein: CASSPRQSSSGNTIYF. The V and J genes are TRBV6-5 and TRBJ1-3, with D possibly TRBD1 on 5 matching bases. CDR1 and CDR2 (germline): MNHEY, SVGAGI. Trimming shortened V by 6 bases and J by 0 bases, and 15 bases separated the two germline ends. This CDR3 is built from 16 residues.

This clonotype was counted many times. V and J are TRBV7-3 and TRBJ2-7; D gene uncertain. CDR3 length: 16 residues. V dropped 5 bases and J dropped 3 bases, with 20 bases sitting between them. CDR1 is SGHTA and CDR2 is FQGTGA in the germline V gene. The CDR3 region is CASSHVAITMNYEQYF. The CDR3 nucleotides are TGTGCCAGCAGCCACGTCGCAATTACAATGAACTACGAGCAGTACTTC.

In this sample, this clonotype turned up a few times. This rearrangement joins TRBV6-5 to TRBJ2-3; D unclear. CDR1 and CDR2 (germline): MNHEY, SVGAGI. Trimming pared 7 bases from V and 5 bases from J, leaving 19 bases between. CDR3 length equals 15 residues. The DNA for the CDR3 is TGTGCCAGCACCCCGGGTCCCAAGTCGGGAGATACGCAGTATTTT. Translated: CASTPGPKSGDTQYF.

Points on this clonotype: Just one base apart from a much larger clone, this may be a read error. The gene calls are TRBV7-2 and TRBJ2-3; maybe TRBD2 (5 bases). Germline values: CDR1 SGHTA, CDR2 FQGNSA. The CDR3 has 14 residues. CDR3 amino acids: CASSSGRSGPTPYF. DNA for the CDR3: TGTGCCAGCAGCTCAGGACGGAGCGGACCCACGCCGTATTTT.

In this sample, this clonotype turned up a few times. The chain has TRBV4-1 and TRBJ1-1; D gene uncertain. CDR1 MGHRA and CDR2 YSYEKL come from the germline V gene. V was cut by 1 base and J by 3 bases, with 6 bases left in between. The CDR3 length is 13 residues. The CDR3 region has the DNA TGCGCCAGCAGCCAAGTCTTCTACACTGAAGCTTTCTTT. Its translation is CASSQVFYTEAFF.